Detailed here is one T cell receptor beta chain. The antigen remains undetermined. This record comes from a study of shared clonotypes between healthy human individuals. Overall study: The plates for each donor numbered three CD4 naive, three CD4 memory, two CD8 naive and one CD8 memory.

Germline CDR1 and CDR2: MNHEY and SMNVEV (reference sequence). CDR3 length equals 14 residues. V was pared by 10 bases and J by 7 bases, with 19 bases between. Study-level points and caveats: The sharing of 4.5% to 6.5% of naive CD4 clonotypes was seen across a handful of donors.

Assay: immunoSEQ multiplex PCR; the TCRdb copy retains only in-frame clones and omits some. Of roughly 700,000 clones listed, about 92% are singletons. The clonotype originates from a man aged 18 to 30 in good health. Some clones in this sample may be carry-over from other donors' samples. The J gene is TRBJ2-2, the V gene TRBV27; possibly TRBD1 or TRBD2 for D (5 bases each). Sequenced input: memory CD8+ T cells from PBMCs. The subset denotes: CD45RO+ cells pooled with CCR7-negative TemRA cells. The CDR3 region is CATSGTRLNGELFF. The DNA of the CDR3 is TGTGCCACCTCCGGGACCCGCCTTAACGGGGAGCTGTTTTTT.